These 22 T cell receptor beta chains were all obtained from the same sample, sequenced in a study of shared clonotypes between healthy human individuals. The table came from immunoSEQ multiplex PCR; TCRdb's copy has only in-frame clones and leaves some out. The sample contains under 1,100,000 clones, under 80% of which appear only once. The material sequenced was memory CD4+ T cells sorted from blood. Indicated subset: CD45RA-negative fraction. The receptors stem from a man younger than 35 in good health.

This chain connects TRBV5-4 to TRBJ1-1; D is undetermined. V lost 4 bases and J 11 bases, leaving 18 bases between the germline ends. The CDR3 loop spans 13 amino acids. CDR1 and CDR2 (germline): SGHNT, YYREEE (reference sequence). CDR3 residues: CASSHQQVGLAFF. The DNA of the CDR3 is TGTGCCAGCAGCCACCAGCAGGTAGGACTGGCTTTCTTT.

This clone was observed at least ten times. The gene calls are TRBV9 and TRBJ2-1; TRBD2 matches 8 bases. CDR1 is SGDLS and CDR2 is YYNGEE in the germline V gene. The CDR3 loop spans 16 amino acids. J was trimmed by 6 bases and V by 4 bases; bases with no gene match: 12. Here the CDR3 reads CASSPQSSGTSNEQFF. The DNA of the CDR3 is TGTGCCAGCAGCCCTCAGAGTAGCGGGACTTCCAATGAGCAGTTCTTC.

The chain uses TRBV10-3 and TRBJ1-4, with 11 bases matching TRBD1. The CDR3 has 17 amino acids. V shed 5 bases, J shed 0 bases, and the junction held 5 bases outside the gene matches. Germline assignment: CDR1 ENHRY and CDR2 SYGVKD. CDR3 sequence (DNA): TGTGCCATCAGTCTGGGACAGGGGGGACCAACTAATGAAAAACTGTTTTTT. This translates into CAISLGQGGPTNEKLFF.

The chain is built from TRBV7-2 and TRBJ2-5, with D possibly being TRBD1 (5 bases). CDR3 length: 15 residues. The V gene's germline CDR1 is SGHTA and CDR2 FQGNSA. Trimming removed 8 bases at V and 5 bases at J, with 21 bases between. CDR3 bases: TGTGCCAGCGCCCTAAGGGGTATACTGCGGGAGACCCAGTACTTC. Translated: CASALRGILRETQYF.

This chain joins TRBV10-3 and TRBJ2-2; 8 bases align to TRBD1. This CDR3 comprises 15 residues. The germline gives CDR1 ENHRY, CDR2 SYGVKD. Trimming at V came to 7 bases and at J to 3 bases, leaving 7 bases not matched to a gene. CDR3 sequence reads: CAIIAGQADTGELFF. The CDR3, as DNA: TGTGCCATCATCGCGGGACAGGCGGACACCGGGGAGCTGTTTTTT.

The CDR3 nucleotides read TGTGCCAGCAGCTTTCGTAGCCCAGGGGCCCGCACAGATACGCAGTATTTT. It yields the protein CASSFRSPGARTDTQYF. The rearrangement joins TRBV11-1 to TRBJ2-3, with TRBD1 as a possible D gene (6 bases). Deletions cut 3 bases from V and 1 base from J, with 17 bases between. CDR3 length: 17 residues. CDR1 SGHAT and CDR2 FQDESV come from the germline V gene (reference sequence). The full variable domain, its missing parts supplied by reference TRBV11-1 and TRBJ2-3, is EAEVAQSPRYKITEKSQAVAFWCDPISGHATLYWYRQILGQGPELLVQFQDESVVDDSQLPKDRFSAERLKGVDSTLKIQPAELGDSAMYLCASSFRSPGARTDTQYFGPGTRLTVL.

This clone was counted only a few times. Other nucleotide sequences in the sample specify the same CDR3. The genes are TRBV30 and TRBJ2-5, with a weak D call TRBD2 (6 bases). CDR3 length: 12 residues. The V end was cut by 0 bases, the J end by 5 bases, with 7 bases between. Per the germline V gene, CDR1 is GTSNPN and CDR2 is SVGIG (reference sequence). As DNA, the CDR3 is TGTGCCTGGAGTGTAGGGACTGAGACCCAGTACTTC. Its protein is CAWSVGTETQYF.

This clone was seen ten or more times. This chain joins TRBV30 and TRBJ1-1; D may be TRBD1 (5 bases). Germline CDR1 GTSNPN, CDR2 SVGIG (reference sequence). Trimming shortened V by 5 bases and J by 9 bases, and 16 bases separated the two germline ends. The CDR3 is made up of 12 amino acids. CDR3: CAWCRDGTKAFF. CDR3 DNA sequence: TGTGCCTGGTGCCGGGACGGCACGAAAGCTTTCTTT.

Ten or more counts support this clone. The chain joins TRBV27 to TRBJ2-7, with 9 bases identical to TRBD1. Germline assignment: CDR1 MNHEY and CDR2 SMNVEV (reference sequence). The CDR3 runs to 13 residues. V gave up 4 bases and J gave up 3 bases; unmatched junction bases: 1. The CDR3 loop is CASSWDRDYEQYF. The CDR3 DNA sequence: TGTGCCAGCAGTTGGGACAGGGACTACGAGCAGTACTTC.

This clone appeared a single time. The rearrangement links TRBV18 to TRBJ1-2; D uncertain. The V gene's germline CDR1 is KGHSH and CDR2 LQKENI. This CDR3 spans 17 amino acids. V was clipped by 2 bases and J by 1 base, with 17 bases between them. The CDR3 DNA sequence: TGTGCCAGCTCACCATCTCCGCCCGAGACCGGTAACTATGGCTACACCTTC. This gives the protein CASSPSPPETGNYGYTF.

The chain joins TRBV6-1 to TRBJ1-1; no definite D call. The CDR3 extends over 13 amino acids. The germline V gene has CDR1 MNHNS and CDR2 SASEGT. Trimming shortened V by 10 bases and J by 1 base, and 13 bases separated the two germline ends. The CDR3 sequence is CATAGWENTEAFF. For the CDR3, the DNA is TGTGCCACGGCGGGGTGGGAGAACACTGAAGCTTTCTTT.

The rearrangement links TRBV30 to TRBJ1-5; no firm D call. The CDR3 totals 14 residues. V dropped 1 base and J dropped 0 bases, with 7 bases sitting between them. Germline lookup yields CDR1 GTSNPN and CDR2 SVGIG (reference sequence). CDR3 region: CAWSALNSNQPQHF. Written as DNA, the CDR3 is TGTGCCTGGAGTGCCCTAAATAGCAATCAGCCCCAGCATTTT.

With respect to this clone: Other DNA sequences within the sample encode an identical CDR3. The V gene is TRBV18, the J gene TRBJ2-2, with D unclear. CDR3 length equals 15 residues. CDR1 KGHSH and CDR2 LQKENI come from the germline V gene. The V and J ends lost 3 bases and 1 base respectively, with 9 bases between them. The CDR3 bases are TGTGCCAGCTCACCCGTAGGTGGGAACACCGGGGAGCTGTTTTTT. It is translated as CASSPVGGNTGELFF.

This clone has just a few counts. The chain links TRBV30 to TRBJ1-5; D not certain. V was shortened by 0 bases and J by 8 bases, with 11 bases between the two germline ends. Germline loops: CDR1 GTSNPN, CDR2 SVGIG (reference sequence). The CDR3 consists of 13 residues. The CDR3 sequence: CAWSVNGEEPQHF. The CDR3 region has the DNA TGTGCCTGGAGTGTAAATGGGGAGGAGCCCCAGCATTTT. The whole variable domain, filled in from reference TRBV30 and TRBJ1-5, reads SQTIHQWPATLVQPVGSPLSLECTVEGTSNPNLYWYRQAAGRGLQLLFYSVGIGQISSEVPQNLSASRPQDRQFILSSKKLLLSDSGFYLCAWSVNGEEPQHFGDGTRLSIL.

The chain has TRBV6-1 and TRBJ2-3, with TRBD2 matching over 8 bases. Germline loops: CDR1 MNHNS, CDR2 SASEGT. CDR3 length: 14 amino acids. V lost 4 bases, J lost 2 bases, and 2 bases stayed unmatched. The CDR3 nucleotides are TGTGCCAGCAGTGTTAGCGGGGACACAGATACGCAGTATTTT. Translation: CASSVSGDTDTQYF.

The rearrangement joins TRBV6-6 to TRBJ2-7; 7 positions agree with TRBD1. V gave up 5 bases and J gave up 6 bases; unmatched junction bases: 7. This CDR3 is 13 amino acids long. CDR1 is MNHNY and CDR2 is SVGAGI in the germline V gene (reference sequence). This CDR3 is CASSPWTGSEQYF. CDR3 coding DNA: TGTGCCAGCAGTCCATGGACAGGTAGCGAGCAGTACTTC.

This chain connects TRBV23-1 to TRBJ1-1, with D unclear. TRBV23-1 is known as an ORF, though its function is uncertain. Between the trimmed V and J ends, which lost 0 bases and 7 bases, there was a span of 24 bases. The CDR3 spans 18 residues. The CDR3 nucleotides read TGCGCCAGCAGTCAATCCCGGGAGTTGGTTTGCTCCGGGGTTGAAGCTTTCTTT. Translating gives CASSQSRELVCSGVEAFF.

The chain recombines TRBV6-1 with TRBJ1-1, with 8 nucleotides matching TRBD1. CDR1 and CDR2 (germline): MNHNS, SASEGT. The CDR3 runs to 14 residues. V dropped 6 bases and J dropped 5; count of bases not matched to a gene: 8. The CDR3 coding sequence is TGTGCCAGCAGGACAGGGGCAAGGGGGACTGAAGCTTTCTTT. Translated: CASRTGARGTEAFF.

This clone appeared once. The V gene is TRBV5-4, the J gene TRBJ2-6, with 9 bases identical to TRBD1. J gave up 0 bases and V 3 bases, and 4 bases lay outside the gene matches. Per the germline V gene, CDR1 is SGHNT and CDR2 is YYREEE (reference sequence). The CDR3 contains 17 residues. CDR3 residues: CASSSGQGSSGANVLTF. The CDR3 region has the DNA TGTGCCAGCAGCTCAGGACAGGGGAGCTCTGGGGCCAACGTCCTGACTTTC.

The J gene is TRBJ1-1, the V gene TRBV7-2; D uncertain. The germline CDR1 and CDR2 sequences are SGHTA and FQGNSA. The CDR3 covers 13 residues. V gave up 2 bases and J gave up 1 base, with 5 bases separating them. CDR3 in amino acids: CASSLQTNTEAFF. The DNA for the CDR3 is TGTGCCAGCAGCTTACAAACGAACACTGAAGCTTTCTTT.

In DNA, the CDR3 is TGTGCCAGCGGCTCAGGGAAATCTTACTATGGCTACACCTTC. It is translated as CASGSGKSYYGYTF. The V and J genes are TRBV27 and TRBJ1-2; D may be TRBD1 (5 bases). CDR1 is MNHEY, CDR2 SMNVEV, per germline (reference sequence). The CDR3 consists of 14 residues. Trimming left V 8 bases short and J 3 bases short, with 16 bases between.

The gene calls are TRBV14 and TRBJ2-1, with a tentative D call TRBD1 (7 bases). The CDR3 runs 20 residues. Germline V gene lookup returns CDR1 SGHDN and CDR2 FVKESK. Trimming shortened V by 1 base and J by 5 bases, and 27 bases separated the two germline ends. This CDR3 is CASSQVGGGLVNRVNNEQFF. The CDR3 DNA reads TGTGCCAGCAGCCAAGTAGGAGGGGGCCTGGTGAACAGGGTGAACAATGAGCAGTTCTTC.